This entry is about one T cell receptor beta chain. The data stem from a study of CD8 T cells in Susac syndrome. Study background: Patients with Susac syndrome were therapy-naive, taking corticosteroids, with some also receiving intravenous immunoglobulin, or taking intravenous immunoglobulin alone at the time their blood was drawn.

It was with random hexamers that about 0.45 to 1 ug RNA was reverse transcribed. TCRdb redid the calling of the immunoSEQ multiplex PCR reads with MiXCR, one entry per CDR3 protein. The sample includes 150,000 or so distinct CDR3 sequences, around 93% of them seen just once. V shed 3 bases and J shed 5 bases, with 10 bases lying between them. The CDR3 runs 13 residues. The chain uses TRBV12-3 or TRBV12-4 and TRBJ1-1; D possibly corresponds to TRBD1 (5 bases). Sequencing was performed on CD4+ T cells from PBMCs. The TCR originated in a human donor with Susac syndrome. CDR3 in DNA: TGTGCCAGCAGTTTGCTTGGGGCGACTGAAGCTTTCTTT. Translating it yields CASSLLGATEAFF.